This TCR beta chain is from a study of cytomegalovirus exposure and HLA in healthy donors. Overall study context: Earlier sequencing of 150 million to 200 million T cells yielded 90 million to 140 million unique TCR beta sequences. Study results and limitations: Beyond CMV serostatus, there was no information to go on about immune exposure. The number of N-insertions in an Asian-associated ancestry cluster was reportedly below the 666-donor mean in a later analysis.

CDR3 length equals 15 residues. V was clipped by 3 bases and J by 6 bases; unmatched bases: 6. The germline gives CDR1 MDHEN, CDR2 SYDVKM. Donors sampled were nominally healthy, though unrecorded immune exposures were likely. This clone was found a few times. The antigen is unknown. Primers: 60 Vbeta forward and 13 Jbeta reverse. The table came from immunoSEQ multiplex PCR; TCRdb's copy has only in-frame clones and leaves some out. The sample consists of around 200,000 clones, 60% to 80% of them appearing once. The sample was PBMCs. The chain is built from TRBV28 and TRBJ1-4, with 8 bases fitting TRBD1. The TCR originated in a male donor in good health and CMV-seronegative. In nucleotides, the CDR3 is TGTGCCAGCAGTTTGACAGGGGTGGAGGATGAAAAACTGTTTTTT. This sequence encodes CASSLTGVEDEKLFF. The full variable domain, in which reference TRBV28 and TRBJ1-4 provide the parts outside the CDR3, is DVKVTQSSRYLVKRTGEKVFLECVQDMDHENMFWYRQDPGLGLRLIYFSYDVKMKEKGDIPEGYSVSREKKERFSLILESASTNQTSMYLCASSLTGVEDEKLFFGSGTQLSVL.